A selection of T cell receptor beta chains follows, all from one sample in a study of blood T cell repertoires in COVID-19. Profiling relied on immunoSEQ multiplex PCR, and the TCRdb table lists in-frame clones only, not all of them. The sample has hundreds of thousands of clones; 88% are singletons. The sequenced sample was peripheral blood. The source is a man at least 80 years old with acute or convalescent COVID-19. Both conserved end residues are part of each CDR3. Fields, in order: V gene, D gene, J gene, CDR3 protein, CDR3 DNA. D genes are given only for firm matches.

TRBV7-3	TRBD2	TRBJ2-7	CASSLSGGAGYEQYF	TGTGCCAGCAGCTTAAGCGGGGGGGCCGGGTACGAGCAGTACTTC
TRBV2	NA	TRBJ2-2	CASGKGVLTGELFF	TGTGCCAGCGGAAAAGGGGTGCTCACCGGGGAGCTGTTTTTT
TRBV29-1	TRBD1	TRBJ1-4	CSVSPGTGDSSKLFF	TGCAGCGTTTCCCCCGGGACAGGAGACTCCTCAAAACTGTTTTTT
TRBV28	NA	TRBJ1-5	CASKGGNQPQHF	TGTGCCAGCAAAGGGGGCAATCAGCCCCAGCATTTT
TRBV15	TRBD1	TRBJ1-1	CATSRELDRGITEAFF	TGTGCCACCAGCAGAGAATTAGACAGGGGAATCACTGAAGCTTTCTTT
TRBV4-2	NA	TRBJ2-1	CASSQELSRNEQFF	TGTGCCAGCAGCCAAGAACTAAGTCGCAATGAGCAGTTCTTC
TRBV6-5	NA	TRBJ1-3	CASSYGGIPGNTIYF	TGTGCCAGCAGTTATGGAGGGATACCTGGAAACACCATATATTTT
TRBV19	NA	TRBJ2-2	CASSMEGPRDTGELFF	TGTGCCAGTAGTATGGAGGGGCCGCGGGACACCGGGGAGCTGTTTTTT
TRBV10-3	TRBD1	TRBJ2-5	CAISGATGVQETQYF	TGTGCCATCAGTGGAGCGACAGGGGTCCAAGAGACCCAGTACTTC
TRBV2	NA	TRBJ2-5	CASLPREGKETQYF	TGTGCCAGCCTCCCCCGCGAGGGAAAAGAGACCCAGTACTTC
TRBV19	NA	TRBJ2-6	CASSAHQLSGANVLTF	TGTGCCAGTAGTGCCCATCAACTTTCTGGGGCCAACGTCCTGACTTTC
TRBV27	NA	TRBJ1-2	CASSFNKNYGYTF	TGTGCCAGCAGTTTTAACAAAAACTATGGCTACACCTTC
TRBV7-8	NA	TRBJ1-1	CASSRTSGNTEAFF	TGTGCCAGCAGCCGAACGTCAGGGAACACTGAAGCTTTCTTT
TRBV28	TRBD2	TRBJ2-7	CASRSLIGLAYEQYF	TGTGCCAGCAGGTCCCTAATAGGACTAGCTTACGAGCAGTACTTC
TRBV7-8	NA	TRBJ2-7	CASSRNPGGPYEQYF	TGTGCCAGCAGCCGTAATCCCGGGGGGCCTTACGAGCAGTACTTC